One sample yielded the 6 T cell receptor beta chains listed below, sequenced in a study of CD8 T cells in Susac syndrome. RNA totalling about 0.45 to 1 ug underwent reverse transcription with random hexamers. MiXCR, run by TCRdb on the immunoSEQ multiplex PCR reads, gives a single entry per CDR3 protein. The table records some 180,000 distinct CDR3 sequences, over 90% of them present only once. Sequenced: CD4+ T cells from PBMCs. The receptors derive from a human donor with Susac syndrome.

The chain links TRBV4-3 to TRBJ2-2; D gene uncertain. This CDR3 has 14 amino acids. CDR1 and CDR2 (germline): LGHNA, YSLEER. Trimming removed 0 bases at V and 3 bases at J, with 5 bases between. CDR3 sequence: CASSQDRYTGELFF. CDR3 in DNA: TGCGCCAGCAGCCAAGACCGTTACACCGGGGAGCTGTTTTTT.

The chain employs TRBV5-1 and TRBJ2-1; TRBD2 matches 13 bases. CDR1 SGHRS and CDR2 YFSETQ come from the germline V gene. The CDR3 totals 16 residues. The J segment lost 5 bases and the V segment lost 4 bases, leaving 6 bases of the junction unmatched. The CDR3 DNA sequence: TGCGCCAGCAGCATCGGGACTAGCGGGACTAACAATGAGCAGTTCTTC. This gives the protein CASSIGTSGTNNEQFF.

This CDR3 reads CASSLAVQGSNYGYTF. The DNA of the CDR3 is TGCGCCAGCAGCTTGGCCGTACAGGGAAGTAACTATGGCTACACCTTC. This chain uses TRBV5-1 with TRBJ1-2; a possible D gene is TRBD1 (6 bases). This CDR3 has 16 residues. CDR1 and CDR2 (germline): SGHRS, YFSETQ. V was shortened by 0 bases and J by 1 base, with 13 bases between the two germline ends.

The genes are TRBV7-6 and TRBJ2-3, with D perhaps TRBD2 (6 bases). The V end lost 0 bases, the J end lost 2 bases, and 9 bases lay between the germline ends. Germline V CDR1 and CDR2: SGHVS, FNYEAQ. CDR3 size: 15 residues. The DNA for the CDR3 is TGTGCCAGCAGCTTAGCGGGACTTTCCACAGATACGCAGTATTTT. It encodes CASSLAGLSTDTQYF.

This clonotype was found once. The chain joins TRBV20-1 to TRBJ2-5; D is ambiguous. CDR1 and CDR2 (germline): DFQATT, SNEGSKA (reference sequence). V was pared by 1 base and J by 4 bases, with 10 bases between. This CDR3 is built from 13 residues. As DNA, the CDR3 is TGCAGTGCTAGAGTTCCAGACGTAGAGACCCAGTACTTC. Translating it yields CSARVPDVETQYF.

This sequence joins TRBV5-4 and TRBJ2-5; D not certain. The germline V gene encodes CDR1 SGHNT and CDR2 YYREEE (reference sequence). Deletions cut 1 base from V and 4 bases from J, with 11 bases between. The CDR3 is made up of 14 amino acids. CDR3 loop: CASSLSRGPETQYF. The DNA for the CDR3 is TGTGCCAGCAGCTTGTCCCGCGGCCCAGAGACCCAGTACTTC. The full variable domain, its missing parts supplied by reference TRBV5-4 and TRBJ2-5, is ETGVTQSPTHLIKTRGQQVTLRCSSQSGHNTVSWYQQALGQGPQFIFQYYREEENGRGNFPPRFSGLQFPNYSSELNVNALELDDSALYLCASSLSRGPETQYFGPGTRLLVL.